These 11 T cell receptor beta chains originate from one sample sequenced in a study of T cell changes during pregnancy in multiple sclerosis. Assay: immunoSEQ multiplex PCR; the TCRdb copy retains only in-frame clones and omits some. The sample holds more than 80,000 clones, over 90% seen once. Sequencing was performed on peripheral blood, taken in the second trimester of pregnancy. The receptor source for this set is a female donor with multiple sclerosis, enrolled in a pregnancy study.

The chain is built from TRBV7-8 and TRBJ2-3; 7 bases are a match to TRBD1. Trimming cost V 5 bases and J 5 bases; bases outside gene matches: 7. The germline V gene encodes CDR1 SGHVS and CDR2 FQNEAQ. This CDR3 region has 14 residues. This chain's CDR3 is CASSARTGGDTQYF. CDR3 nucleotides: TGTGCCAGCAGCGCTCGGACAGGCGGAGATACGCAGTATTTT.

The chain has TRBV5-1 and TRBJ1-2; possible D gene TRBD1, 5 bases. CDR3 size: 12 residues. The V and J ends lost 0 bases and 5 bases respectively, with 5 bases between them. Germline CDR1 reads SGHRS; CDR2 reads YFSETQ. The chain's CDR3 is CASSLEGYGYTF. In DNA form, the CDR3 reads TGCGCCAGCAGCTTGGAGGGGTATGGCTACACCTTC.

The rearrangement joins TRBV30 to TRBJ2-7; 7 nucleotides match TRBD1. Per the germline V gene, CDR1 is GTSNPN and CDR2 is SVGIG (reference sequence). CDR3 length: 14 residues. The V and J ends lost 4 bases and 4 bases, in that order; junction bases with no gene match: 10. The CDR3 region is CAWTRGQKTYEQYF. CDR3 DNA sequence: TGTGCCTGGACCAGGGGACAGAAAACGTACGAGCAGTACTTC.

The rearrangement uses TRBV19 and TRBJ2-1; no reliable D call. Germline-derived CDR1 and CDR2 are LNHDA and SQIVND (reference sequence). The length of the CDR3 is 12 residues. Trimming shortened V by 1 base and J by 5 bases, and 3 bases separated the two germline ends. The CDR3 loop reads CASSIVNNEQFF. The CDR3, as DNA: TGTGCCAGTAGTATAGTAAACAATGAGCAGTTCTTC.

The chain is built from TRBV7-9 and TRBJ2-7; unclear D gene. This CDR3 region has 12 residues. V gave up 1 base and J gave up 6 bases, with 7 bases separating them. Germline CDR1 reads SEHNR; CDR2 reads FQNEAQ (reference sequence). CDR3 residues: CASSLVAAEQYF. CDR3 DNA: TGTGCCAGCAGCTTAGTCGCGGCCGAGCAGTACTTC. The entire variable domain, with the rest obtained from reference TRBV7-9 and TRBJ2-7, is as follows: DTGVSQNPRHKITKRGQNVTFRCDPISEHNRLYWYRQTLGQGPEFLTYFQNEAQLEKSRLLSDRFSAERPKGSFSTLEIQRTEQGDSAMYLCASSLVAAEQYFGPGTRLTVT.

CDR3 loop: CATSRAGVIMNTEAFF. Written as DNA, the CDR3 is TGTGCCACCAGCAGAGCCGGAGTGATAATGAACACTGAAGCTTTCTTT. The chain links TRBV15 to TRBJ1-1; no reliable D call. V lost 1 base and J lost 0, with 12 bases in between. The CDR3 consists of 16 residues. The germline gives CDR1 LNHNV, CDR2 YYDKDF (reference sequence).

Here the CDR3 reads CASSWGRVSNAGVPYEQYF. The CDR3 bases are TGTGCCAGCAGTTGGGGGCGGGTCTCCAACGCGGGAGTACCCTACGAGCAGTACTTC. J is TRBJ2-7 and V is TRBV2; tentatively, D is TRBD2 (7 bases). CDR3 length: 19 residues. Per germline, CDR1 SNHLY and CDR2 FYNNEI. The ends were cut back, 5 bases at V and 2 bases at J, with 28 bases in the middle.

The chain carries TRBV19 and TRBJ1-1; maybe TRBD1 (5 bases). The germline CDR1 and CDR2 sequences are LNHDA and SQIVND (reference sequence). CDR3 size: 16 residues. Trimming took off 7 bases at V and 0 bases at J, with 18 bases between the two ends. The CDR3: CASMEGPHSMNTEAFF. In nucleotides, the CDR3 is TGTGCCAGTATGGAGGGACCGCATTCCATGAACACTGAAGCTTTCTTT.

This chain connects TRBV5-8 to TRBJ1-2; weak D call: TRBD1 (5 bases). Looked up from germline, CDR1 is SGHTS and CDR2 is YDEGEE. V dropped 0 bases and J dropped 6 bases, with 15 bases sitting between them. The CDR3 extends over 15 amino acids. CDR3 in DNA: TGTGCCAGCAGCTTGGGCGCTGCGGGGCGCGATGGCTACACCTTC. This sequence encodes CASSLGAAGRDGYTF. Full variable domain (outside the CDR3, taken from reference TRBV5-8 and TRBJ1-2): EAGVTQSPTHLIKTRGQQATLRCSPISGHTSVYWYQQALGLGLQFLLWYDEGEERNRGNFPPRFSGRQFPNYSSELNVNALELEDSALYLCASSLGAAGRDGYTFGSGTRLTVV.

The gene calls are TRBV19 and TRBJ2-1, with D perhaps matching TRBD2 (6 bases). CDR1 and CDR2 from the germline V gene are LNHDA and SQIVND (reference sequence). CDR3 size: 12 residues. The V end lost 6 bases, the J end lost 16 bases, and 19 bases lay between the germline ends. CDR3 region: CASSPRDGRHFF. The DNA for the CDR3 is TGTGCCAGTAGCCCACGGGACGGGAGACACTTCTTC.

The rearrangement links TRBV30 to TRBJ1-1; D ambiguous. Germline V gene lookup returns CDR1 GTSNPN and CDR2 SVGIG (reference sequence). Trimming took off 2 bases at V and 2 bases at J, with 6 bases between the two ends. CDR3 size: 12 residues. The CDR3 sequence: CAWSISNTEAFF. For the CDR3, the DNA is TGTGCCTGGAGTATAAGCAACACTGAAGCTTTCTTT.